One sample yielded the 7 T cell receptor beta chains listed below, sequenced in a study of T cells in localized non-small cell lung cancer. Produced via immunoSEQ multiplex PCR; TCRdb's table is partial and in-frame only. Here the sample spans about 1,300 clones, approximately 15% being singletons. Material: normal lung tissue next to the tumor, obtained before any cancer treatment. The receptors here all came from a woman between 35 and 75 years old with stage I lung adenocarcinoma.

This chain connects TRBV19 to TRBJ2-1; D unresolved. Germline V gives CDR1 LNHDA, CDR2 SQIVND (reference sequence). Trimming left V 7 bases short and J 5 bases short, with 15 bases between. This CDR3 contains 14 residues. CDR3 in amino acids: CASNRVAIDNEQFF. CDR3 in DNA: TGTGCCAGTAATAGGGTAGCCATAGACAATGAGCAGTTCTTC.

This clone rates as medium-sized. The V gene is TRBV7-2, the J gene TRBJ1-2; unclear D gene. Trimming left V 1 base short and J 5 bases short, with 8 bases between. The CDR3 is 13 amino acids. The germline V gene encodes CDR1 SGHTA and CDR2 FQGNSA. CDR3 in DNA: TGTGCCAGCAGCTTAGGGACGGATTATGGCTACACCTTC. Translated, it gives CASSLGTDYGYTF.

A few counts support this clone. The V and J genes are TRBV19 and TRBJ2-1, with 10 nucleotides matching TRBD1. J lost 6 bases, V lost 10 bases, and 9 bases had no gene match. CDR1 is LNHDA and CDR2 is SQIVND in the germline V gene (reference sequence). The CDR3 loop spans 14 amino acids. CDR3 sequence reads: CATRDRGGGNEQFF. CDR3 nucleotides: TGTGCCACCCGGGACAGGGGAGGGGGCAATGAGCAGTTCTTC.

This clone showed up just a few times. V and J are TRBV28 and TRBJ1-2; 9 bases agree with TRBD1. Looked up from germline, CDR1 is MDHEN and CDR2 is SYDVKM. The CDR3 is 17 residues long. Losses at the gene ends were 2 bases for V and 7 bases for J; bases not matched to a gene: 14. The CDR3 region has the DNA TGTGCCAGCAGTTTAGAGGGGACAGGGTACGTTGGTTCTGGCTACACCTTC. Protein sequence: CASSLEGTGYVGSGYTF.

This clone is termed medium-sized. V and J are TRBV6-8 and TRBJ2-5; D is possibly TRBD2 (6 bases). The germline V gene encodes CDR1 MNHGY and CDR2 SAAAGT. Deletions cut 10 bases from V and 1 base from J, with 19 bases between. The CDR3 runs to 15 residues. CDR3 nucleotide sequence: TGTGCCACCCTACAACCGGGACTGGGCCAAGAGACCCAGTACTTC. Translation: CATLQPGLGQETQYF.

This clone is labeled large. The V call is TRBV6-8, the J call TRBJ1-1; D is ambiguous. The germline CDR1 and CDR2 sequences are MNHGY and SAAAGT. V was cut by 2 bases and J by 1 base, with 8 bases left in between. The CDR3 length is 14 residues. The CDR3 region is CASSYVVGNTEAFF. CDR3 nucleotide sequence: TGTGCCAGCAGTTACGTTGTGGGGAACACTGAAGCTTTCTTT.

The rearrangement links TRBV18 to TRBJ1-2; 9 nucleotides match TRBD1. Germline V gene data show CDR1 as KGHSH and CDR2 as LQKENI. J was trimmed by 4 bases and V by 2 bases; bases with no gene match: 11. The CDR3 sequence is 17 residues long. CDR3 amino acids: CASSPAVTGTGFYGYTF. CDR3 DNA sequence: TGTGCCAGCTCACCAGCCGTTACCGGGACAGGGTTCTATGGCTACACCTTC. Variable domain in full (rest from reference TRBV18 and TRBJ1-2): NAGVMQNPRHLVRRRGQEARLRCSPMKGHSHVYWYRQLPEEGLKFMVYLQKENIIDESGMPKERFSAEFPKEGPSILRIQQVVRGDSAAYFCASSPAVTGTGFYGYTFGSGTRLTVV.